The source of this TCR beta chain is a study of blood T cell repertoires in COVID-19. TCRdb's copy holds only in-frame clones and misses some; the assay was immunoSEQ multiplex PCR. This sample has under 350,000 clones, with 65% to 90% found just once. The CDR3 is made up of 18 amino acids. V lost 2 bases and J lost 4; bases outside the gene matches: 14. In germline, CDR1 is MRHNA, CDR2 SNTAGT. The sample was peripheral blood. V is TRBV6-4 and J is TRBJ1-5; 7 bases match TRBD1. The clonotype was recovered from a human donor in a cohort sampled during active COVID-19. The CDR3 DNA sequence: TGTGCCAGCAGTGACCGAACGGACAGGAGCCGCCTTAATCAGCCCCAGCATTTT. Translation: CASSDRTDRSRLNQPQHF.